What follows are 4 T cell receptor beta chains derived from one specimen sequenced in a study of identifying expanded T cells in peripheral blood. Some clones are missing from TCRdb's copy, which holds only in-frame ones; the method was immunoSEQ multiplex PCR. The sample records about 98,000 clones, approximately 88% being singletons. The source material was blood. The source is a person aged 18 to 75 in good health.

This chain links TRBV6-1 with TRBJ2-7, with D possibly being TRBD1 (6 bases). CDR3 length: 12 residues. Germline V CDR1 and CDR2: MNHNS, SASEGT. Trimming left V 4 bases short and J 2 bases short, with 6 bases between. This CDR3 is CASSGDTYEQYF. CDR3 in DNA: TGTGCCAGCAGTGGGGACACCTACGAGCAGTACTTC.

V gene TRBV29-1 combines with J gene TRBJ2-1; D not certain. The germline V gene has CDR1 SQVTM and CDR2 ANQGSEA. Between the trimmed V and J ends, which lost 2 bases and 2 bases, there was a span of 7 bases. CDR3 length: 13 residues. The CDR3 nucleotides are TGCAGCGTTGAAAAAAGCCCCTACAATGAGCAGTTCTTC. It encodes CSVEKSPYNEQFF.

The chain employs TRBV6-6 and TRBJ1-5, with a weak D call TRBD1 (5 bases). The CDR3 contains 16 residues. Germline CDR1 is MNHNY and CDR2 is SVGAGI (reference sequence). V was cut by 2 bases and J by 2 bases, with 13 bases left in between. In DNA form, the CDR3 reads TGTGCCAGCAGTTACCCTCAGGGATCTGGCAATCAGCCCCAGCATTTT. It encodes CASSYPQGSGNQPQHF.

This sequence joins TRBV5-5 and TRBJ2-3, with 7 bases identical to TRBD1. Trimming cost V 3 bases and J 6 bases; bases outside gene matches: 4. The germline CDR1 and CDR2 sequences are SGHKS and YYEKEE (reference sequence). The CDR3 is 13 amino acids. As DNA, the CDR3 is TGTGCCAGCAGCTCTTGGGACAGCGATACGCAGTATTTT. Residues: CASSSWDSDTQYF. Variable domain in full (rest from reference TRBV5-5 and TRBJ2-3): DAGVTQSPTHLIKTRGQQVTLRCSPISGHKSVSWYQQVLGQGPQFIFQYYEKEERGRGNFPDRFSARQFPNYSSELNVNALLLGDSALYLCASSSWDSDTQYFGPGTRLTVL.